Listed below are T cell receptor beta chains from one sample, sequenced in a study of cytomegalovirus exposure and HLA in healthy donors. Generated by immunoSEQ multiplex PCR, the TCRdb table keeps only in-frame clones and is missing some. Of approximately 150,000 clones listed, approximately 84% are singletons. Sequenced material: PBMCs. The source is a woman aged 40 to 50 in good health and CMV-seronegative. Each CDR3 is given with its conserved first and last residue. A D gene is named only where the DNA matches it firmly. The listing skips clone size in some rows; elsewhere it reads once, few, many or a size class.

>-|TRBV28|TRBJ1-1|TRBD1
CASSSGTENTEAFF
TGTGCCAGCAGTTCGGGGACAGAGAACACTGAAGCTTTCTTT
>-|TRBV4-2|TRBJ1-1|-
CASSQLRTEAFF
TGTGCCAGCAGCCAACTTCGGACAGAAGCTTTCTTT
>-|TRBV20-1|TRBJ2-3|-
CSAASHTQYF
TGCAGTGCAGCATCGCATACGCAGTATTTT
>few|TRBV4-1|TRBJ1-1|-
CASSQASRETEAFF
TGCGCCAGCAGCCAAGCTTCACGGGAGACCGAAGCTTTCTTT
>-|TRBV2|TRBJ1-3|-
CASSTGKRSGNTIYF
TGTGCCAGCAGCACAGGAAAACGCTCTGGAAACACCATATATTTT
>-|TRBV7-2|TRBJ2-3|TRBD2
CASSFSGRAEDTQYF
TGTGCCAGCAGCTTCAGCGGGAGGGCCGAAGATACGCAGTATTTT
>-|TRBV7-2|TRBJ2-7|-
CASSPQSSYEQYF
TGTGCCAGCAGCCCACAAAGCTCCTACGAGCAGTACTTC
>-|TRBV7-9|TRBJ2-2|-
CASRRGSGTGELFF
TGTGCCAGCAGGCGGGGATCGGGAACCGGGGAGCTGTTTTTT
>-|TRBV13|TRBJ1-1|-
CASSLLADPTEAFF
TGTGCCAGCAGCTTATTGGCGGATCCCACTGAAGCTTTCTTT
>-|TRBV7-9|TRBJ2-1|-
CASRRQLDSYNEQFF
TGTGCCAGCAGACGACAACTAGACTCCTACAATGAGCAGTTCTTC
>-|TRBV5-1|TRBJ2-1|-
CASSLYNEQFF
TGCGCCAGCAGCCTATACAATGAGCAGTTCTTC
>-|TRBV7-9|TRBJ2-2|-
CASSLAITANTGELFF
TGTGCCAGCAGCTTAGCGATTACGGCGAACACCGGGGAGCTGTTTTTT
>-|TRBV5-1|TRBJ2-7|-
CASSLRGSQGTYEQYF
TGCGCCAGCAGCCTGCGCGGTTCCCAGGGGACCTACGAGCAGTACTTC
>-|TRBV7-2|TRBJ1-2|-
CASSANQAMGGYTF
TGTGCCAGCAGCGCAAATCAGGCTATGGGTGGCTACACCTTC
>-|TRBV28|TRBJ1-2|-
CASTPQRGYGYTF
TGTGCCAGCACCCCGCAGCGCGGCTATGGCTACACCTTC
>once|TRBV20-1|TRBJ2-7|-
CSALTSEQYF
TGCAGTGCTCTTACTTCCGAGCAGTACTTC
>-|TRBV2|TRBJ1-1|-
CASSLNWGSNTEAFF
TGTGCCAGCAGCCTCAACTGGGGCTCTAACACTGAAGCTTTCTTT
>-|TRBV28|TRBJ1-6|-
CASRAWRTDSPLHF
TGTGCCAGCCGAGCCTGGAGGACTGATTCACCCCTCCACTTT
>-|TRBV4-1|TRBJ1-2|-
CASSHLGGYNYGYTF
TGCGCCAGCAGCCACCTAGGGGGTTACAACTATGGCTACACCTTC
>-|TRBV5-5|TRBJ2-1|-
CASSRLGEDEQFF
TGTGCCAGCAGCCGCCTGGGGGAGGATGAGCAGTTCTTC
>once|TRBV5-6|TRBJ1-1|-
CASSLERGTEAFF
TGTGCCAGCAGCTTGGAACGCGGCACTGAAGCTTTCTTT
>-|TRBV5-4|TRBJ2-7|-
CASSLVGGPYEQYF
TGTGCCAGCAGCTTGGTTGGAGGCCCCTACGAGCAGTACTTC
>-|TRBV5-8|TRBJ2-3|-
CASSLGGTDTQYF
TGTGCCAGCAGCTTGGGAGGCACAGATACGCAGTATTTT
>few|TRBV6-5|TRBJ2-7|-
CASSYGQLATYEQYF
TGTGCCAGCAGTTACGGCCAGTTGGCAACCTACGAGCAGTACTTC
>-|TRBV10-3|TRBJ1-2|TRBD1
CAISERGQGEYGYTF
TGTGCCATCAGTGAGCGGGGACAGGGAGAATATGGCTACACCTTC
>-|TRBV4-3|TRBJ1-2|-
CASSQDRGNYGYTF
TGCGCCAGCAGCCAAGATCGGGGGAACTATGGCTACACCTTC
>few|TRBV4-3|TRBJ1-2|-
CASSQDRQTLNYGYTF
TGCGCCAGCAGCCAAGATAGACAGACCCTTAACTATGGCTACACCTTC
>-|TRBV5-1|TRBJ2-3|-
CASSFLTDTQYF
TGCGCCAGCAGCTTCTTGACAGATACGCAGTATTTT
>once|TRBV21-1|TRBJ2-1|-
CASSNSGLADEQFF
TGTGCCAGCAGCAATTCGGGACTAGCGGATGAGCAGTTCTTC
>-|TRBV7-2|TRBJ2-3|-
CASSPWTDTDTQYF
TGTGCCAGCAGCCCTTGGACAGACACAGATACGCAGTATTTT
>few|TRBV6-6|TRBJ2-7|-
CASTQVSAYEQYF
TGTGCCAGCACGCAGGTCTCAGCCTACGAGCAGTACTTC
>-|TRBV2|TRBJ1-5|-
CASSPGQNQPQHF
TGTGCCAGCAGTCCTGGACAGAATCAGCCCCAGCATTTT
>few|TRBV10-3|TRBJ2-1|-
CAISESVLKSSYNEQFF
TGTGCCATCAGTGAGTCGGTACTCAAGAGCTCCTACAATGAGCAGTTCTTC
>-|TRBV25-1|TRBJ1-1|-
CASSGGQIVEAFF
TGTGCCAGCAGTGGCGGACAGATAGTTGAAGCTTTCTTT
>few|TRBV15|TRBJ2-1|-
CATSSWTAEQFF
TGTGCCACCAGCTCGTGGACTGCTGAGCAGTTCTTC
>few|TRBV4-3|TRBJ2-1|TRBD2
CASSQDWRDYYNEQFF
TGCGCCAGCAGCCAAGATTGGCGGGACTACTACAATGAGCAGTTCTTC
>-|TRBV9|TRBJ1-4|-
CASSVWGRGDEKLFF
TGTGCCAGCAGCGTATGGGGGAGGGGGGACGAAAAACTGTTTTTT
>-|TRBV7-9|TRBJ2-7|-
CASSPGDEQYF
TGTGCCAGCAGCCCCGGGGACGAGCAGTACTTC
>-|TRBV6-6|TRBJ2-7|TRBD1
CASKPGTGHLEQYF
TGTGCCAGCAAGCCCGGGACAGGGCACCTCGAGCAGTACTTC
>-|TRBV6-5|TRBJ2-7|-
CASSQGLMVGEQYF
TGTGCCAGCAGTCAGGGGTTAATGGTCGGCGAGCAGTACTTC
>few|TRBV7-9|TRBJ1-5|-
CASSLFRGLGASNQPQHF
TGTGCCAGCAGCTTATTCAGGGGTCTGGGGGCTAGCAATCAGCCCCAGCATTTT
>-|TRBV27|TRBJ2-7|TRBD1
CASSRQGWSYEQYF
TGTGCCAGCAGCCGACAGGGGTGGTCCTACGAGCAGTACTTC
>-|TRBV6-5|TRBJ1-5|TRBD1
CASSYSQGVQPQHF
TGTGCCAGCAGTTACTCGCAGGGGGTTCAGCCCCAGCATTTT
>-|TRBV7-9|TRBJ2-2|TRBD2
CASSRLAGTNTGELFF
TGTGCCAGCAGCCGACTAGCGGGAACAAACACCGGGGAGCTGTTTTTT
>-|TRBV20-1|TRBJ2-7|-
CSASTGYEQYF
TGCAGTGCTAGTACGGGGTACGAGCAGTACTTC
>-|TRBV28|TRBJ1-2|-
CASYRGGRMFYGYTF
TGTGCCAGTTACCGCGGGGGGCGCATGTTCTATGGCTACACCTTC
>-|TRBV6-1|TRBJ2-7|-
CASSETRSLEQYF
TGTGCCAGCAGTGAAACGCGGTCCTTGGAGCAGTACTTC
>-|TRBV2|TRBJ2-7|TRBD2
CASSSRTSGSPPTYEQYF
TGTGCCAGCAGCAGTCGGACTAGCGGGAGTCCCCCCACCTACGAGCAGTACTTC
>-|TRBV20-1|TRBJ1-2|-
CSVPKYSF
TGCAGTGTCCCGAAGTACAGCTTC
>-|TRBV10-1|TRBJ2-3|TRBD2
CASTRGGTSGTSTDTQYF
TGCGCCAGCACTCGAGGGGGTACTAGCGGGACTAGCACAGATACGCAGTATTTT
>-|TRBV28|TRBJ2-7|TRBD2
CASRGAGVVNEQYF
TGTGCCAGCCGAGGGGCGGGAGTCGTGAACGAGCAGTACTTC
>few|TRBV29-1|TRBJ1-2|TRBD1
CSSSGGQGQTILGYTF
TGCAGCTCCTCGGGGGGACAGGGTCAAACGATCCTTGGCTACACCTTC
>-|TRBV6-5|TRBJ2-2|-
CASSKGGTGELFF
TGTGCCAGCAGCAAAGGGGGAACCGGGGAGCTGTTTTTT
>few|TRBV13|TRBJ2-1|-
CASSPGLYNEQFF
TGTGCCAGCAGCCCCGGACTCTACAATGAGCAGTTCTTC
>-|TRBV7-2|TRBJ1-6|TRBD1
CASSFRQGSVGSPLHF
TGTGCCAGCAGCTTCCGACAGGGTTCGGTTGGTTCACCCCTCCACTTT